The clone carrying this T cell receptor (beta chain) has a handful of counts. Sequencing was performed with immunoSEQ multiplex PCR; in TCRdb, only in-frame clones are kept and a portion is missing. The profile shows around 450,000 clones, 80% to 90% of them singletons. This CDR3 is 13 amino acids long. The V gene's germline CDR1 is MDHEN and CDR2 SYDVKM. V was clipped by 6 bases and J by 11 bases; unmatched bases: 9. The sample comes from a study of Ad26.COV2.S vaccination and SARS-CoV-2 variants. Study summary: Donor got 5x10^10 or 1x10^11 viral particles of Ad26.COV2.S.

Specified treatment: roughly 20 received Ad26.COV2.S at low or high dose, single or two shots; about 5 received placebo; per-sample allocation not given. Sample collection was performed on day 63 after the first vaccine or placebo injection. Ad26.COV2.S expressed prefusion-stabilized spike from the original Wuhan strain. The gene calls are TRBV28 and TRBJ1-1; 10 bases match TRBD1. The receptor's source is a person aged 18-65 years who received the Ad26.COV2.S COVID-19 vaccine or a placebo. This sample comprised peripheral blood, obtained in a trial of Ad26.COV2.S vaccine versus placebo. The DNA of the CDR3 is TGTGCCAGCAGACCGGGACAGGGGAGAGAGGCTTTCTTT. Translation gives CASRPGQGREAFF. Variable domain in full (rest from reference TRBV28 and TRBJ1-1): DVKVTQSSRYLVKRTGEKVFLECVQDMDHENMFWYRQDPGLGLRLIYFSYDVKMKEKGDIPEGYSVSREKKERFSLILESASTNQTSMYLCASRPGQGREAFFGQGTRLTVV.